These 8 T cell receptor beta chains came from one sample sequenced in a study of blood T cell repertoires in COVID-19. The data were produced by immunoSEQ multiplex PCR, yet TCRdb's version contains in-frame clones alone and is incomplete. Of around 320,000 clones listed, 85% to 90% are singletons. The sequenced sample was peripheral blood. Receptors were obtained from a woman aged 25 to 45 with COVID-19, enrolled during active disease.

The rearrangement links TRBV2 to TRBJ2-1; D gene uncertain. Germline CDR1 and CDR2: SNHLY and FYNNEI. Trimming stripped 4 bases from V and 4 bases from J, with 11 bases between. The CDR3 covers 14 residues. Here the CDR3 reads CASSGLRHYNEQFF. Written as DNA, the CDR3 is TGTGCCAGCAGTGGACTCCGCCATTACAATGAGCAGTTCTTC.

The chain recombines TRBV6-5 with TRBJ1-1; no clear D gene. V lost 6 bases and J 0 bases, leaving 11 bases between the germline ends. CDR3 length equals 14 residues. Germline V gene lookup returns CDR1 MNHEY and CDR2 SVGAGI. The CDR3 is CASSQGQVNTEAFF. CDR3 DNA: TGTGCCAGCAGCCAAGGTCAGGTGAACACTGAAGCTTTCTTT.

This clone was seen a handful of times. The chain recombines TRBV12-2 with TRBJ1-1; the DNA was not compared with TRBD1, the D call given in the table. TRBV12-2 counts as a pseudogene. This CDR3 has 16 amino acids. The CDR3 region is CASRLVGTADHTEAFF. The CDR3 nucleotides are TGTGCAAGTCGCTTAGTCGGGACAGCGGACCACACTGAAGCTTTCTTT.

This clone was seen repeatedly, ten times or more. J is TRBJ2-3 and V is TRBV27; D unclear. CDR1 is MNHEY and CDR2 is SMNVEV in the germline V gene (reference sequence). The ends were cut back, 4 bases at V and 2 bases at J, with 10 bases in the middle. CDR3 size: 14 residues. The CDR3 DNA is TGTGCCAGCAGTTCCCGACACTTCACAGATACGCAGTATTTT. Translated, it gives CASSSRHFTDTQYF.

The chain recombines TRBV5-5 with TRBJ2-7; 7 positions match TRBD2. The CDR3 contains 16 residues. In germline, CDR1 is SGHKS, CDR2 YYEKEE (reference sequence). J gave up 0 bases and V 2 bases, and 8 bases lay outside the gene matches. CDR3: CASSLPNWTSSYEQYF. The CDR3 bases are TGTGCCAGCAGCTTACCAAACTGGACTAGCTCCTACGAGCAGTACTTC.

The V and J genes are TRBV2 and TRBJ2-3, with a weak D call TRBD2 (5 bases). The CDR3 spans 13 residues. Per the germline V gene, CDR1 is SNHLY and CDR2 is FYNNEI. Trimming took 7 bases from V and 5 from J, leaving 13 bases between them. The CDR3 DNA is TGTGCCAGCAAGCGGACGGTCAGAGATACGCAGTATTTT. Residues: CASKRTVRDTQYF.

This clone came up once. The gene calls are TRBV5-1 and TRBJ1-3; 7 nucleotides align to TRBD1. The junction had 4 bases not matched to a gene; V was cut back by 4 bases and J by 0 bases. Germline CDR1 and CDR2: SGHRS and YFSETQ. The CDR3 is 15 amino acids. The CDR3 region is CASSAGQSSGNTIYF. CDR3 in DNA: TGCGCCAGCAGCGCGGGACAGAGCTCTGGAAACACCATATATTTT. Based on the CDR3 plus reference TRBV5-1 and TRBJ1-3, the full variable domain is KAGVTQTPRYLIKTRGQQVTLSCSPISGHRSVSWYQQTPGQGLQFLFEYFSETQRNKGNFPGRFSGRQFSNSRSEMNVSTLELGDSALYLCASSAGQSSGNTIYFGEGSWLTVV.

The chain couples TRBV6-5 to TRBJ2-3; 12 nucleotides line up with TRBD1. The CDR3 covers 15 residues. Losses at the gene ends were 5 bases for V and 3 bases for J; bases not matched to a gene: 3. The germline V gene encodes CDR1 MNHEY and CDR2 SVGAGI. CDR3: CASSRDRGRTDTQYF. DNA of the CDR3: TGTGCCAGCAGTAGGGACAGGGGGCGGACAGATACGCAGTATTTT.